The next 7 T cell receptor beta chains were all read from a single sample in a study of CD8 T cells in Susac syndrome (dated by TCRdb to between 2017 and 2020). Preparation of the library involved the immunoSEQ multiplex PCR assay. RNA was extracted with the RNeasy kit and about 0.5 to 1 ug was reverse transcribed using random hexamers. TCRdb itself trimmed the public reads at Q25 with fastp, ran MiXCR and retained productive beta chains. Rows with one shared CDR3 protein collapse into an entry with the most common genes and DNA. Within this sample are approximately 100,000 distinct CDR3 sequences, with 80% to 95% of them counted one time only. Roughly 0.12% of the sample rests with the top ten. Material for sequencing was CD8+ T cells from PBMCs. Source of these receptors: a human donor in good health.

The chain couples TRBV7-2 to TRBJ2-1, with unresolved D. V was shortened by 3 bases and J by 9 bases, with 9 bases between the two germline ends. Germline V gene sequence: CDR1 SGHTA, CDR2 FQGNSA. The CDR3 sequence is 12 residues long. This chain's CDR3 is CASSFLAGEQFF. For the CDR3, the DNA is TGTGCCAGCAGCTTCTTAGCCGGTGAGCAGTTCTTC. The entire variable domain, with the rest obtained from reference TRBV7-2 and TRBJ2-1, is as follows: GAGVSQSPSNKVTEKGKDVELRCDPISGHTALYWYRQSLGQGLEFLIYFQGNSAPDKSGLPSDRFSAERTGGSVSTLTIQRTQQEDSAVYLCASSFLAGEQFFGPGTRLTVL.

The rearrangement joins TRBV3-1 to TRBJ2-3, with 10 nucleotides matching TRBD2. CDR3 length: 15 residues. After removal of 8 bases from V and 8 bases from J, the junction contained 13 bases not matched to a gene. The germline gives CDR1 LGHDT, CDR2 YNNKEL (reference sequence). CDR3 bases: TGTGCCAGCGCGAGCGGGAGGGCCTTTTACGGTACGCAGTATTTT. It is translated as CASASGRAFYGTQYF.

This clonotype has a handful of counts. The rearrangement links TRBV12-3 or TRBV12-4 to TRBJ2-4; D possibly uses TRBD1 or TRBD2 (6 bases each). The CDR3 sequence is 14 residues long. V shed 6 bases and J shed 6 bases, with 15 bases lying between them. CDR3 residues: CASSRAGGGNIQYF. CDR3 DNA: TGTGCCAGCAGCCGAGCCGGAGGGGGAAACATTCAGTACTTC.

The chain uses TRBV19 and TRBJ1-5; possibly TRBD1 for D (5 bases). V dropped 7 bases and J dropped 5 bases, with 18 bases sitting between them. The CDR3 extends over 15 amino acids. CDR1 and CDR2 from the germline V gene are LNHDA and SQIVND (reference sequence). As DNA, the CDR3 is TGTGCCAGTATCTCTACCCGGGGGGTAGATCAGCCCCAGCATTTT. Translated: CASISTRGVDQPQHF.

Here the CDR3 reads CASSELTYLQFF. The CDR3 DNA follows: TGTGCCAGCAGTGAATTGACTTACCTACAGTTCTTC. V is TRBV25-1 and J is TRBJ2-1; D not certain. CDR1 and CDR2 from the germline V gene are MGHDK and SYGVNS. The V end was cut by 1 base, the J end by 13 bases, with 11 bases between. The CDR3 runs 12 residues.

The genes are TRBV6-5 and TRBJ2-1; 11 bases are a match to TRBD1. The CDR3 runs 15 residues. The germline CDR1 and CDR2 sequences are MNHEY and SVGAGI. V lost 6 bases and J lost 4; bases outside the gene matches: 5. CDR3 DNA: TGTGCCAGCAGCCGACGGGACAGGGGGTACAATGAGCAGTTCTTC. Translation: CASSRRDRGYNEQFF.

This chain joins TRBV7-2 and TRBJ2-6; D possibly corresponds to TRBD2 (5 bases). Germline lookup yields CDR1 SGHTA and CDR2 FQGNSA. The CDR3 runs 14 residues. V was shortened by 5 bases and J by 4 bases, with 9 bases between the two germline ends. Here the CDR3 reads CASSRERGANVLTF. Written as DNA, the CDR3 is TGTGCCAGCAGCCGGGAACGCGGGGCCAACGTCCTGACTTTC.